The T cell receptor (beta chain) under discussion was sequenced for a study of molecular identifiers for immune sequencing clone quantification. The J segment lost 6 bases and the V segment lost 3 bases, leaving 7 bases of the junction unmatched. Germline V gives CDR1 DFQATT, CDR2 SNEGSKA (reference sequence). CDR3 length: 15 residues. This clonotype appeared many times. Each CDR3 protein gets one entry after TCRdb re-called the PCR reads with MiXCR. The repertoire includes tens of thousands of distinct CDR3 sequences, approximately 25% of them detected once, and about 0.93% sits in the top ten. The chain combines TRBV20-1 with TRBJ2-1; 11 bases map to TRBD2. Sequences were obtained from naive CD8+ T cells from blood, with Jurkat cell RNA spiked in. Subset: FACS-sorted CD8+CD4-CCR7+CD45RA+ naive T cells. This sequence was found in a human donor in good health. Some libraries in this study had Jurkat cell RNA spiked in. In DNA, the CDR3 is TGCAGTGCTAGCCTTATGACTAGCGGGATCAATGAGCAGTTCTTC. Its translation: CSASLMTSGINEQFF.